This TCR beta chain was identified in a study of beta chain features in type 1 diabetes. Reverse transcription of all isolated RNA meant that expressed TCRB transcripts were sequenced. Measured with immunoSEQ multiplex PCR; TCRdb has only the in-frame clones, and not every one. The sample yields 37,000 or so clones, over 45% seen once. Findings and caveats of the study: Within the patient group, naive, central memory and Treg TCRB repertoires appeared more similar to each other than within healthy donors.

CDR3 length: 13 amino acids. V was shortened by 0 bases and J by 4 bases, with 6 bases between the two germline ends. Germline V gene lookup returns CDR1 SEHNR and CDR2 FQNEAQ (reference sequence). This clone was seen more than once but under ten times. Its target is not known. CD45RO/CCR7/CD25/CD127/CD95/CD27 sorting isolated CD4+ naive, central memory, regulatory and stem cell-like memory cells. This chain links TRBV7-9 with TRBJ1-2, with TRBD1 as a possible D gene (5 bases). This TCR was recovered from a woman under 30 in good health. The sequenced sample consisted of central memory CD4+ T cells from blood. CDR3 residues: CASSLARAYGYTF. For the CDR3, the DNA is TGTGCCAGCAGCTTAGCCAGGGCCTATGGCTACACCTTC.